The subject of this entry is one T cell receptor (beta chain). Antigen unknown. The source of the sample is a study of T cell responses to AZD1222 COVID-19 vaccine. Whole-study findings and limits: Reportedly, close to half of spike-specific TCRs are directed against unmutated variant regions. Regions 160-218 and 743-854 dominated among vaccine-associated CD4 TCRs spanning spike. Repertoires were collected only later (after the peak T cell response had occurred). Clonal diversity was possibly underestimated, and the donors were mostly white British, with more females.

Sequencing was performed with immunoSEQ multiplex PCR; in TCRdb, only in-frame clones are kept and a portion is missing. The top ten clones hold roughly 3.1% of a sample with about 91,000 clones, about 90% of them seen once. This CDR3 is 14 amino acids long. J was trimmed by 5 bases and V by 4 bases; bases with no gene match: 3. Germline-derived CDR1 and CDR2 are SGHRS and YFSETQ. The material sequenced was peripheral blood, taken 28 days after the second AZD1222 dose. V usage is TRBV5-1 and J usage is TRBJ2-5; 12 positions match TRBD2. This TCR was sampled from an adult who received the AZD1222 COVID-19 vaccine. For the CDR3, the DNA is TGCGCCAGCAGCCTCGGGACTAGCGGGGAGACCCAGTACTTC. It codes for CASSLGTSGETQYF.